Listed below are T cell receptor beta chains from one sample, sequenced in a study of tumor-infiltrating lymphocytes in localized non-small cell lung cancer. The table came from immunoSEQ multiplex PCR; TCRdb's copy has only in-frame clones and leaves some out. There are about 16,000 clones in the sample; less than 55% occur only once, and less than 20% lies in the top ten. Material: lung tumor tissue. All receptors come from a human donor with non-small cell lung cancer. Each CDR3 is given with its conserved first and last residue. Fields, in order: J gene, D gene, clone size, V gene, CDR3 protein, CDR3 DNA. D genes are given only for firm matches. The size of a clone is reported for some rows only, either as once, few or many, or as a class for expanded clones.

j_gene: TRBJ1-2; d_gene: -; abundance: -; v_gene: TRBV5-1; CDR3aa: CASSLVGNYGYTF; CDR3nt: TGCGCCAGCAGCTTGGTGGGGAACTATGGCTACACCTTC
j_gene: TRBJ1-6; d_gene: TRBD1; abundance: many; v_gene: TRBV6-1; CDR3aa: CASPGGGDSPLHF; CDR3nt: TGTGCCAGCCCGGGAGGGGGCGATTCACCCCTCCACTTT
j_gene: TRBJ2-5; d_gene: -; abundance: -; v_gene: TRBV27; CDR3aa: CASSLIRGQETQYF; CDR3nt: TGTGCCAGCAGTTTAATCCGGGGGCAGGAGACCCAGTACTTC
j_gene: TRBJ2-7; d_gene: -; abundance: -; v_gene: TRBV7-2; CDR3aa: CASSLGPNYEQYF; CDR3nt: TGTGCCAGCAGCTTAGGGCCCAACTACGAGCAGTACTTC
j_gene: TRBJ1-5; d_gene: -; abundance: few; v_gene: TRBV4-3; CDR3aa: CASSQAHGGQPQHF; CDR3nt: TGCGCCAGCAGCCAAGCGCACGGGGGACAGCCCCAGCATTTT
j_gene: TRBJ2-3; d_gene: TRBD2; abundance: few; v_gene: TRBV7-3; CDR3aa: CASSFMRGGTDTQYF; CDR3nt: TGTGCCAGCAGCTTTATGCGGGGGGGCACAGATACGCAGTATTTT
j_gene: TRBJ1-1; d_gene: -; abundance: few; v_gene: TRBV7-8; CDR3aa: CASSSRRASTEAFF; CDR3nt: TGTGCCAGCAGCTCCCGTCGGGCGTCCACTGAAGCTTTCTTT
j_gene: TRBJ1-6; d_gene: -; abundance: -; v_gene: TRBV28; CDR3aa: CASSFITRYNSPLHF; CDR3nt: TGTGCCAGCAGTTTTATAACCCGATATAATTCACCCCTCCACTTT
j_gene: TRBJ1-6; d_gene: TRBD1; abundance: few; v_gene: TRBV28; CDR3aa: CASSFQGGRSPLHF; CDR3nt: TGTGCCAGCAGTTTTCAAGGGGGCAGATCACCCCTCCACTTT
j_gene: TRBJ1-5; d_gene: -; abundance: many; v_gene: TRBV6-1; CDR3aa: CASSAREAQPQHF; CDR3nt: TGTGCCAGCAGTGCCAGGGAGGCTCAGCCCCAGCATTTT
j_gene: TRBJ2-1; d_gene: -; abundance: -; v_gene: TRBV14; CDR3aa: CASSQAPENSYNEQFF; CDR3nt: TGTGCCAGCAGCCAAGCACCAGAGAACTCCTACAATGAGCAGTTCTTC
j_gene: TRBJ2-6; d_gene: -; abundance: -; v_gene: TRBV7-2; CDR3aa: CASSFGANVLTF; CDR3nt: TGTGCCAGCAGTTTCGGGGCCAACGTCCTGACTTTC
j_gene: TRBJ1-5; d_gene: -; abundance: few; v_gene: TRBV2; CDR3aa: CASSAGVRDQPQHF; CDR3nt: TGTGCCAGCAGTGCAGGGGTTCGGGATCAGCCCCAGCATTTT
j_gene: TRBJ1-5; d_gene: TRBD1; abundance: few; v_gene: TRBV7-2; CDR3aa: CASSSQGSNQPQHF; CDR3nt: TGTGCCAGCAGTTCACAGGGGAGCAATCAGCCCCAGCATTTT
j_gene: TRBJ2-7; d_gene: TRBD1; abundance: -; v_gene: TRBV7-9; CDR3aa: CASRSGQGTYEQYF; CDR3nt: TGTGCCAGCAGAAGCGGACAGGGAACCTACGAGCAGTACTTC
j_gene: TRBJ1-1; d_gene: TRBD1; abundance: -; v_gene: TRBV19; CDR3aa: CASSMGIQGSATEAFF; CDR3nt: TGTGCCAGTAGTATGGGTATACAGGGGTCGGCCACTGAAGCTTTCTTT
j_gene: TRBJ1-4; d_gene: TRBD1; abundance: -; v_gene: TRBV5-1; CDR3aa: CASRPGGFDNEKLFF; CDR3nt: TGCGCCAGCAGACCAGGGGGATTTGATAATGAAAAACTGTTTTTT
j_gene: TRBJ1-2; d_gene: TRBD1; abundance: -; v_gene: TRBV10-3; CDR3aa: CATRGGGLYYTF; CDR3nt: TGTGCCACACGCGGAGGGGGCCTCTACTACACCTTC
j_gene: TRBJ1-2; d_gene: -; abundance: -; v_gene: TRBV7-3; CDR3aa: CASSLSGSYGYTF; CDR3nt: TGTGCCAGCAGCTTAAGTGGTAGTTATGGCTACACCTTC
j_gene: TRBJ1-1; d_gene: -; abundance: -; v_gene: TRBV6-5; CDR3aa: CASSLGRQRYNTEAFF; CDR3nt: TGTGCCAGCAGTTTAGGCCGACAACGCTATAACACTGAAGCTTTCTTT
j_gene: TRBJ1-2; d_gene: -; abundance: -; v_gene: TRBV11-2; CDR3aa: CASSRRTANYGYTF; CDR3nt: TGTGCCAGCAGCCGGAGGACAGCTAACTATGGCTACACCTTC
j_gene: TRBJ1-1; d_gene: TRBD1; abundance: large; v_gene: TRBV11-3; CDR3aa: CASSKSGTANTEAFF; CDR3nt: TGTGCCAGCAGCAAAAGCGGGACAGCGAACACTGAAGCTTTCTTT
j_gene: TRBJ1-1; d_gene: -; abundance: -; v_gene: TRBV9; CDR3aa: CASSVVNPRNTEAFF; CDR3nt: TGTGCCAGCAGCGTAGTGAACCCGCGGAACACTGAAGCTTTCTTT
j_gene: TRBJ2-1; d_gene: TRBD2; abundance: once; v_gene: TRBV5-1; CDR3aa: CASSYQTSGDNEQFF; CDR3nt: TGCGCCAGCAGTTACCAGACTAGCGGGGACAATGAGCAGTTCTTC
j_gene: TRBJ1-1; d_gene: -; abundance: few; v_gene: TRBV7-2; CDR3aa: CASSFQGHNTEAFF; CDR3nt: TGTGCCAGCAGCTTCCAGGGACACAACACTGAAGCTTTCTTT
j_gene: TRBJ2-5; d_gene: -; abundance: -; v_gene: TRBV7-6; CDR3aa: CASSQPGPQQTQYF; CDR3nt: TGTGCCAGCAGCCAACCGGGACCGCAACAGACCCAGTACTTC
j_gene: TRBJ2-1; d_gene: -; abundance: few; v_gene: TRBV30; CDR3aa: CAVRPPGPRGASNEQFF; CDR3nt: TGTGCCGTCCGTCCGCCAGGGCCCAGGGGGGCAAGCAATGAGCAGTTCTTC
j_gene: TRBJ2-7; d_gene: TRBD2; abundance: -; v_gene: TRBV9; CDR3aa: CASSKGGLADTYEQYF; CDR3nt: TGTGCCAGCAGCAAAGGGGGACTAGCGGACACCTACGAGCAGTACTTC
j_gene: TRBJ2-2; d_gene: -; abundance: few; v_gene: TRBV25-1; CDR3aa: CASSTGVRTGELFF; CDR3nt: TGTGCCAGCAGTACAGGAGTACGGACCGGGGAGCTGTTTTTT
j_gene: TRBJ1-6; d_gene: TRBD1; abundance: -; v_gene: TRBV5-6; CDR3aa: CASSLVTGGSYNSPLHF; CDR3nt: TGTGCCAGCAGCTTGGTGACAGGGGGCTCCTATAATTCACCCCTCCACTTT
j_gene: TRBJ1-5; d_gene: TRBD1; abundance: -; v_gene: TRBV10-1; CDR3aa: CASRIDRAGNQPQHF; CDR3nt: TGCGCCAGCAGAATTGACAGGGCGGGCAATCAGCCCCAGCATTTT
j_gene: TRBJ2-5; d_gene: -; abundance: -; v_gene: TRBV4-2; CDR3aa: CASSQGASAETQYF; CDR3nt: TGTGCCAGCAGCCAAGGCGCTAGCGCGGAGACCCAGTACTTC
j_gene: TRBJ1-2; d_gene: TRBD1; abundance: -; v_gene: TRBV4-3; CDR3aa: CASSQGQGDGYTF; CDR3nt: TGCGCCAGCAGCCAAGGACAGGGGGATGGCTACACCTTC
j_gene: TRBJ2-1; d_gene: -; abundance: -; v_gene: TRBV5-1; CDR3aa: CASSLRLTSYNEQFF; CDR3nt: TGCGCCAGCAGTTTGCGGCTAACGTCCTACAATGAGCAGTTCTTC
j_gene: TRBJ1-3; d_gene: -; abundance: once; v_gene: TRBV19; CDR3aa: CASSVRRNTIYF; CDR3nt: TGTGCCAGTAGTGTGAGGAGAAACACCATATATTTT
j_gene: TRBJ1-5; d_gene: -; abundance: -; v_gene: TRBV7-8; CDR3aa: CASSLAVSVNSNQPQHF; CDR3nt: TGTGCCAGCAGCTTAGCGGTGTCTGTTAATAGCAATCAGCCCCAGCATTTT